The clone carrying this T cell receptor beta chain was observed a handful of times. The second PCR ran about 6 to 12 cycles with a sample-barcoded 5' primer and J-beta primers. TCRdb reanalysed the 5' RACE reads using MiXCR and keeps one entry per CDR3 protein. The sample lists roughly 2 million distinct CDR3 sequences; roughly 50% were seen once. The V gene's germline CDR1 is SGHRS and CDR2 YFSETQ. V dropped 3 bases and J dropped 4 bases, with 19 bases sitting between them. The CDR3 has 16 amino acids. This entry comes from a study of blood T cells in healthy people across ages. The TCR comes from a woman between 40 and 50 years old in good health. The sequenced material came from blood. The genes are TRBV5-1 and TRBJ1-2, with D tentatively TRBD1 (6 bases). This chain's CDR3 is CASSSKSQGKGYGYTF. The CDR3, as DNA: TGCGCCAGCAGCTCGAAATCCCAGGGGAAAGGCTATGGCTACACCTTC.